This TCR beta chain derives from a study of blood T cell repertoires in COVID-19. Study-wide context: Sites in the United States, Italy and Spain provided acute and convalescent COVID-19 samples.

Using immunoSEQ multiplex PCR, the repertoire was profiled, and TCRdb retains in-frame clones only, with some absent. The sample holds fewer than 150,000 clones; over 65% are singletons and the top ten take 0.65% to 0.95%. The germline V gene has CDR1 SGHDN and CDR2 FVKESK. Trimming removed 4 bases at V and 9 bases at J, with 22 bases between. There are 16 residues in the CDR3. This TCR came from a human donor with acute or convalescent COVID-19. The donor label of this sample is uncertain. The sample was peripheral blood. The chain combines TRBV14 with TRBJ2-1; tentative D call: TRBD2 (6 bases). The CDR3 here is CASSLIPGLPLGEQFF. In DNA, the CDR3 is TGTGCCAGCAGCCTAATCCCGGGACTCCCCCTAGGTGAGCAGTTCTTC.